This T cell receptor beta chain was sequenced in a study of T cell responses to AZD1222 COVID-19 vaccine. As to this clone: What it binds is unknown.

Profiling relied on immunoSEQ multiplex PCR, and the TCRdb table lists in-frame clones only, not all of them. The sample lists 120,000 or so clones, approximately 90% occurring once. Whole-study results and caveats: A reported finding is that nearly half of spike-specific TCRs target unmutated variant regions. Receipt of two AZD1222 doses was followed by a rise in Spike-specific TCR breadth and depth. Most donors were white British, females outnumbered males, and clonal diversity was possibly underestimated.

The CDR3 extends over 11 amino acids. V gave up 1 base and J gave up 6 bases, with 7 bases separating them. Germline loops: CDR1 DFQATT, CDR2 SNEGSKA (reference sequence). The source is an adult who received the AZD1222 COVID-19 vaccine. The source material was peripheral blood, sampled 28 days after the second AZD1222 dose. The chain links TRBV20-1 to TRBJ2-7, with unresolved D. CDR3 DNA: TGCAGTGCTAGAGTGGCACTCGAGCAGTACTTC. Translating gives CSARVALEQYF.